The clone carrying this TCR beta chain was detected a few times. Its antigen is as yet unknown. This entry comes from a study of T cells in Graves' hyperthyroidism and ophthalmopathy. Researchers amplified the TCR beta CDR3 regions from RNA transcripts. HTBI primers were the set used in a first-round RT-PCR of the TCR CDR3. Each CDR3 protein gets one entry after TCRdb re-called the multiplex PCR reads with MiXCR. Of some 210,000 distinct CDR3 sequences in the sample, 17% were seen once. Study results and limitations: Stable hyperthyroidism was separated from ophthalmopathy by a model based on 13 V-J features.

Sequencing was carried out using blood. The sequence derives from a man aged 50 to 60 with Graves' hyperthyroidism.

CDR3 protein: CASSRRGLVSYNSPLHF. Written as DNA, the CDR3 is TGCGCCAGCAGCCGCAGGGGGCTCGTTTCTTATAATTCACCCCTCCACTTT. This chain uses TRBV5-1 with TRBJ1-6; 8 bases map to TRBD1. Germline CDR1 SGHRS, CDR2 YFSETQ. V was clipped by 4 bases and J by 4 bases; unmatched bases: 10. This CDR3 contains 17 residues.